A single sample is the source of the 19 T cell receptor beta chains below, sequenced in a study of long-term antiretroviral therapy in people with HIV. Sequencing used immunoSEQ v3.0 at survey level. The table came from immunoSEQ multiplex PCR; TCRdb's copy has only in-frame clones and leaves some out. Here the sample spans about 34,000 clones, over 85% being singletons. The sample here was unsorted PBMCs, taken more than 5 years after starting antiretroviral therapy. The source is a woman aged 45-59 years with HIV.

This CDR3 is CASSLLQAFNEKLFF. CDR3 coding DNA: TGCGCCAGCAGCTTGCTACAGGCTTTCAATGAAAAACTGTTTTTT. The chain recombines TRBV5-1 with TRBJ1-4; a possible D gene is TRBD1 (5 bases). Germline CDR1 SGHRS, CDR2 YFSETQ. The CDR3 is 15 residues long. Trimming shortened V by 1 base and J by 5 bases, and 12 bases separated the two germline ends.

The chain combines TRBV30 with TRBJ1-1; 7 bases line up with TRBD1. The CDR3 contains 12 residues. Trimming took 3 bases from V and 3 from J; bases not matched to a gene: 1. From germline, CDR1 is GTSNPN and CDR2 SVGIG (reference sequence). The CDR3 sequence is CAWSQGDTEAFF. The CDR3 DNA reads as TGTGCCTGGAGCCAGGGGGACACTGAAGCTTTCTTT.

The rearrangement links TRBV2 to TRBJ2-5; D is undetermined. The CDR3 is made up of 14 amino acids. V lost 6 bases and J lost 4, with 15 bases in between. CDR1 and CDR2 (germline): SNHLY, FYNNEI. The CDR3 coding sequence is TGTGCCAGCAGCGAACTTGTGGCGGCAGAGACCCAGTACTTC. It codes for CASSELVAAETQYF.

The CDR3 loop is CAISDGRAGETQYF. CDR3 bases: TGTGCCATCAGTGATGGCAGGGCGGGGGAGACCCAGTACTTC. The chain is built from TRBV10-3 and TRBJ2-5, with D maybe TRBD2 (6 bases). This CDR3 comprises 14 residues. The V end lost 3 bases, the J end lost 5 bases, and 13 bases lay between the germline ends. Germline V CDR1 and CDR2: ENHRY, SYGVKD.

V usage is TRBV6-5 and J usage is TRBJ2-4, with 7 bases aligning to TRBD2. The CDR3 has 14 residues. Germline CDR1 and CDR2: MNHEY and SVGAGI. V lost 9 bases and J lost 1; bases outside the gene matches: 6. In DNA form, the CDR3 reads TGTGCCAGTAGGGCCGGGGGGGCCAAAAACATTCAGTACTTC. Encoded protein: CASRAGGAKNIQYF.

This rearrangement joins TRBV18 to TRBJ1-6; 9 nucleotides match TRBD1. CDR1 and CDR2 from the germline V gene are KGHSH and LQKENI. CDR3 size: 16 residues. With 4 bases clipped from V and 8 bases from J, the junction kept 9 bases outside the gene matches. DNA of the CDR3: TGTGCCAGCTCACGACAACCGGGACAGGGAGATTCACCCCTCCACTTT. It encodes CASSRQPGQGDSPLHF. Combining the CDR3 with reference TRBV18 and TRBJ1-6 gives the whole variable domain NAGVMQNPRHLVRRRGQEARLRCSPMKGHSHVYWYRQLPEEGLKFMVYLQKENIIDESGMPKERFSAEFPKEGPSILRIQQVVRGDSAAYFCASSRQPGQGDSPLHFGNGTRLTVT.

The rearrangement uses TRBV9 and TRBJ2-7; D remains unclear. Per germline, CDR1 SGDLS and CDR2 YYNGEE. The V gene lost 0 bases and the J gene lost 1 base, with 8 bases spanning the gap. The length of the CDR3 is 14 residues. The DNA of the CDR3 is TGTGCCAGCAGCGTAGGGGAAGGATCCTACGAGCAGTACTTC. Translation gives CASSVGEGSYEQYF.

This clone was picked up one time. The chain uses TRBV21-1 and TRBJ2-7; no DNA check was done on the table's D call, TRBD1. TRBV21-1 is a known pseudogene. The CDR3 has 17 amino acids. The CDR3 DNA reads as TGTGCCAGCAGCCCTATCTTGACCTGGACAGGGGAGTACGAGCAGTACTTC. It yields the protein CASSPILTWTGEYEQYF.

This clone was observed a handful of times. V gene TRBV10-3 combines with J gene TRBJ1-6, with D unclear. Trimming pared 8 bases from V and 6 bases from J, leaving 8 bases between. Germline assignment: CDR1 ENHRY and CDR2 SYGVKD. This CDR3 comprises 12 residues. The CDR3 is CAIGEGNSPLHF. The CDR3 region has the DNA TGTGCCATCGGAGAGGGTAATTCACCCCTCCACTTT.

The rearrangement links TRBV19 to TRBJ2-7; D is perhaps TRBD1 (6 bases). The germline gives CDR1 LNHDA, CDR2 SQIVND (reference sequence). V lost 9 bases and J 2 bases, leaving 14 bases between the germline ends. This CDR3 region has 13 residues. CDR3 DNA sequence: TGTGCCAGCTCGGGACACTCGACCTACGAGCAGTACTTC. Encoded protein: CASSGHSTYEQYF.

The chain is built from TRBV11-2 and TRBJ1-1; 10 bases map to TRBD1. V lost 6 bases and J lost 7; bases outside the gene matches: 14. Germline V gene lookup returns CDR1 SGHAT and CDR2 FQNNGV. The CDR3 loop spans 16 amino acids. The CDR3 bases are TGTGCCAGCAGTTCCGGGACAGGGGCCCGCTATGGTGAAGCTTTCTTT. Protein product: CASSSGTGARYGEAFF.

J is TRBJ1-1 and V is TRBV25-1; no definite D call. CDR1 and CDR2 from the germline V gene are MGHDK and SYGVNS. Trimming removed 6 bases at V and 1 base at J, with 9 bases between. The CDR3 has 13 amino acids. CDR3 sequence: CASRDSENTEAFF. The CDR3 DNA sequence: TGTGCCAGCAGAGATTCGGAGAACACTGAAGCTTTCTTT.

This sequence joins TRBV4-1 and TRBJ1-2; no clear D gene. Germline values: CDR1 MGHRA, CDR2 YSYEKL. Trimming removed 1 base at V and 2 bases at J, with 8 bases between. The CDR3 has 14 residues. This chain's CDR3 is CASSQVLGNYGYTF. The CDR3 DNA reads TGCGCCAGCAGCCAAGTTCTGGGGAACTATGGCTACACCTTC.

The J gene is TRBJ1-4, the V gene TRBV5-6; possible D gene TRBD1, 6 bases. Deletions cut 4 bases from V and 8 bases from J, with 30 bases between. CDR1 and CDR2 (germline): SGHDT, YYEEEE. CDR3 length: 19 residues. The CDR3 sequence: CASSIWGETGGDLGEKLFF. CDR3 bases: TGTGCCAGCAGCATTTGGGGGGAGACAGGCGGGGACCTCGGGGAAAAACTGTTTTTT.

The rearrangement uses TRBV2 and TRBJ2-7; 9 bases are a match to TRBD1. This CDR3 is built from 13 residues. After removal of 5 bases from V and 6 bases from J, the junction contained 5 bases not matched to a gene. Looked up from germline, CDR1 is SNHLY and CDR2 is FYNNEI. The CDR3 DNA follows: TGTGCCAGCAGTTCACAGGGGGCGGGCGAGCAGTACTTC. This sequence encodes CASSSQGAGEQYF.

J is TRBJ2-2 and V is TRBV6-5; D may be TRBD1 (6 bases). Germline V gene data show CDR1 as MNHEY and CDR2 as SVGAGI. The CDR3 contains 15 residues. V was shortened by 5 bases and J by 2 bases, with 12 bases between the two germline ends. The CDR3 region has the DNA TGTGCCAGCAGTAGCAGGGACATCAACACCGGGGAGCTGTTTTTT. Amino acids: CASSSRDINTGELFF.

The V and J genes are TRBV7-8 and TRBJ2-3; 9 bases map to TRBD1. This CDR3 comprises 16 residues. The J segment lost 3 bases and the V segment lost 1 base, leaving 5 bases of the junction unmatched. Germline V gene lookup returns CDR1 SGHVS and CDR2 FQNEAQ. CDR3 region: CASSLDPTGGTDTQYF. The CDR3 DNA is TGTGCCAGCAGCTTAGATCCGACAGGGGGAACAGATACGCAGTATTTT.

V is TRBV4-1 and J is TRBJ2-6; D possibly corresponds to TRBD1 (6 bases). Germline V gene data show CDR1 as MGHRA and CDR2 as YSYEKL. CDR3 length: 16 residues. Between the trimmed V and J ends, which lost 3 bases and 1 base, there was a span of 10 bases. The CDR3 DNA is TGCGCCAGCAGCCAGGAAACAGGGTCTGGGGCCAACGTCCTGACTTTC. Translation gives CASSQETGSGANVLTF.

The J gene is TRBJ1-1, the V gene TRBV19; D unclear. The germline V and J ends were trimmed by 6 bases and 0 bases, with 8 bases remaining between them. This CDR3 is built from 13 residues. Germline V lookup: CDR1 LNHDA, CDR2 SQIVND (reference sequence). CDR3 bases: TGTGCCAGTAGCCAGACAATGAACACTGAAGCTTTCTTT. The encoded protein is CASSQTMNTEAFF.